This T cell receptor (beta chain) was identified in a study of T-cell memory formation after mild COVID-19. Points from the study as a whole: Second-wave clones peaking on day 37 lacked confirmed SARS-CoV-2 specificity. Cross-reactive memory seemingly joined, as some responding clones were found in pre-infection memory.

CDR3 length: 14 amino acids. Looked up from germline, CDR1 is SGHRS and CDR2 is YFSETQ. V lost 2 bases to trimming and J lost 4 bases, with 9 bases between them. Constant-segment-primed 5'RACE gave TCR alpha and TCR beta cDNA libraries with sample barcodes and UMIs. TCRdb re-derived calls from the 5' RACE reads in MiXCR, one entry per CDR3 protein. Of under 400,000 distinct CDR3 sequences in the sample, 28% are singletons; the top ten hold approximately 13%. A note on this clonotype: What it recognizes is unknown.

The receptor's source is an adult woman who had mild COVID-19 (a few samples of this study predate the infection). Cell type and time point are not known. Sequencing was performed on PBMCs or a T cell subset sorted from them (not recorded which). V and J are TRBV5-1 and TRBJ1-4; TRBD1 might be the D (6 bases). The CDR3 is CASSFGQINEKLFF. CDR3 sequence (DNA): TGCGCCAGCAGCTTCGGACAGATTAATGAAAAACTGTTTTTT.